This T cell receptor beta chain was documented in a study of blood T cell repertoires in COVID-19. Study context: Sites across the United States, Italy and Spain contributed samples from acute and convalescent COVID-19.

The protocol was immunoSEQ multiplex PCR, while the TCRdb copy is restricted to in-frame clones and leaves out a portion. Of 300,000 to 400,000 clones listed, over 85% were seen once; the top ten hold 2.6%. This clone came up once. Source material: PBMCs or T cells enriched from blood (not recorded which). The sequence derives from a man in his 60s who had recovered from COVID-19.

CDR3 in amino acids: CASSPKIVGGSGANVLTF. For the CDR3, the DNA is TGTGCCAGCTCACCAAAAATTGTCGGGGGAAGCGGGGCCAACGTCCTGACTTTC. This rearrangement joins TRBV18 to TRBJ2-6, with a possible D match to TRBD2 (6 bases). Germline assignment: CDR1 KGHSH and CDR2 LQKENI. V shed 2 bases and J shed 4 bases, with 18 bases lying between them. CDR3 length: 18 residues.